This is a list of T cell receptor beta chains from one sample in a study of T cell responses to AZD1222 COVID-19 vaccine. Assay: immunoSEQ multiplex PCR; the TCRdb copy retains only in-frame clones and omits some. The sample yields fewer than 120,000 clones, about 87% seen once. The source was peripheral blood, collected 28 days after the second AZD1222 dose. All receptors derive from an adult who received the AZD1222 COVID-19 vaccine. Each CDR3 is given with its conserved first and last residue. The D gene is left open where the match is weak. Clone size, where shown, is once, few, many, or a class for clones that have expanded.

clone_size j_call v_call d_call cdr3_aa cdr3_nt
NA TRBJ2-7 TRBV19 TRBD1 CASSIGTGTYEQYF TGTGCCAGTAGTATTGGGACAGGGACCTACGAGCAGTACTTC
NA TRBJ2-5 TRBV18 NA CASSGVGPQETQYF TGTGCCAGCTCAGGGGTGGGCCCGCAAGAGACCCAGTACTTC
NA TRBJ1-6 TRBV4-1 TRBD1 CASSYGTGSSPLHF TGCGCCAGCAGCTACGGGACAGGGAGTTCACCCCTCCACTTT
NA TRBJ1-5 TRBV18 NA CASSPGKGSNQPQHF TGTGCCAGCTCACCAGGGAAGGGCAGCAATCAGCCCCAGCATTTT
NA TRBJ1-6 TRBV5-1 NA CASSAEGGNSPLHF TGCGCCAGCAGCGCGGAGGGGGGAAATTCACCCCTCCACTTT
NA TRBJ1-5 TRBV7-8 TRBD1 CASSLVRTGGGQPQHF TGTGCCAGCAGCTTAGTGAGGACAGGGGGCGGTCAGCCCCAGCATTTT
NA TRBJ2-7 TRBV11-3 TRBD1 CASSIDLGTGNGEQYF TGTGCCAGCAGCATCGACCTAGGGACAGGGAACGGCGAGCAGTACTTC
NA TRBJ2-7 TRBV11-3 NA CASSLDRDLGYEQYF TGTGCCAGCAGCTTAGATCGGGACCTGGGGTACGAGCAGTACTTC
NA TRBJ1-3 TRBV11-3 NA CASSFGTTGNTIYF TGTGCCAGCAGCTTTGGGACTACTGGAAACACCATATATTTT
NA TRBJ2-7 TRBV11-1 TRBD1 CASSPRTGDYEQYF TGTGCCAGCAGCCCTCGGACAGGAGACTACGAGCAGTACTTC
once TRBJ1-1 TRBV11-2 NA CASSPGNTEAFF TGTGCCAGCAGCCCAGGGAACACTGAAGCTTTCTTT
NA TRBJ2-1 TRBV18 NA CASSPSGSYHNEQFF TGTGCCAGCTCACCAAGCGGGTCCTACCACAATGAGCAGTTCTTC
NA TRBJ1-5 TRBV5-1 TRBD1 CASSLGQGENQPQHF TGCGCCAGCAGCTTGGGACAGGGAGAGAATCAGCCCCAGCATTTT
NA TRBJ2-7 TRBV28 TRBD1 CASSPPDRAGNEQYF TGTGCCAGCAGTCCCCCGGACAGGGCCGGAAACGAGCAGTACTTC
NA TRBJ2-1 TRBV6-4 TRBD2 CASSGSGGPDEQFF TGTGCCAGCAGTGGGTCGGGAGGGCCGGATGAGCAGTTCTTC
few TRBJ2-6 TRBV5-1 TRBD1 CASSSYGTGTTGANVLTF TGCGCCAGCAGCTCTTACGGGACAGGGACGACTGGGGCCAACGTCCTGACTTTC
NA TRBJ1-2 TRBV5-1 NA CASSSTNYGYTF TGCGCCAGCAGTTCCACTAACTATGGCTACACCTTC
NA TRBJ2-1 TRBV7-8 TRBD2 CASSLLGGVYNEQFF TGTGCCAGCAGCTTATTGGGGGGGGTTTACAATGAGCAGTTCTTC
NA TRBJ1-5 TRBV12-3/TRBV12-4 NA CASSRQDNQPQHF TGTGCCAGCAGCCGACAGGACAATCAGCCCCAGCATTTT
NA TRBJ1-1 TRBV7-2 TRBD1 CASSVGQGPNTEAFF TGTGCCAGCAGCGTAGGACAGGGCCCGAACACTGAAGCTTTCTTT
NA TRBJ2-3 TRBV30 TRBD2 CAWSSPVPAGLAGRDTQYF TGTGCCTGGAGTTCGCCGGTGCCCGCGGGACTAGCGGGAAGAGATACGCAGTATTTT
once TRBJ2-7 TRBV28 NA CASRLTDTPYEQYF TGTGCCAGCAGGCTTACTGACACCCCCTACGAGCAGTACTTC
NA TRBJ1-6 TRBV10-3 NA CAISEGSSNSPLHF TGTGCCATCAGTGAAGGCAGCTCTAATTCACCCCTCCACTTT
once TRBJ1-5 TRBV7-2 NA CASSRQGNNQPQHF TGTGCCAGCAGCCGTCAGGGGAACAATCAGCCCCAGCATTTT
NA TRBJ1-1 TRBV7-9 NA CASSLLFTEAFF TGTGCCAGCAGCTTACTATTCACTGAAGCTTTCTTT
once TRBJ2-2 TRBV27 NA CASTKQGGTGELFF TGTGCCAGCACCAAACAGGGGGGGACCGGGGAGCTGTTTTTT
NA TRBJ1-2 TRBV2 NA CASSEAGNYGYTF TGTGCCAGCAGTGAAGCCGGAAACTATGGCTACACCTTC
NA TRBJ1-5 TRBV30 NA CAWSVYGGPQHF TGTGCCTGGAGTGTATATGGGGGGCCCCAGCATTTT
NA TRBJ1-5 TRBV27 NA CASSSQGVYQPQHF TGTGCCAGCAGTTCACAGGGAGTATATCAGCCCCAGCATTTT
NA TRBJ2-3 TRBV11-2 NA CASSLGQLDTQYF TGTGCCAGCAGCTTAGGACAGTTAGATACGCAGTATTTT
NA TRBJ1-2 TRBV3-1/TRBV3-2 NA CASNLGRGKGGYTF TGTGCCAGCAATTTAGGGCGGGGGAAAGGGGGCTACACCTTC
NA TRBJ1-1 TRBV7-9 TRBD1 CASSLDRATTEAFF TGTGCCAGCAGCTTGGACAGGGCGACCACTGAAGCTTTCTTT
NA TRBJ1-5 TRBV7-8 NA CASSLGDIRYQPQHF TGTGCCAGCAGCTTAGGGGACATCCGGTATCAGCCCCAGCATTTT
NA TRBJ1-5 TRBV25-1 NA CASSRAGSGQPQHF TGTGCCAGCAGTCGGGCCGGAAGCGGTCAGCCCCAGCATTTT
NA TRBJ2-7 TRBV27 NA CVQRGVYEQYF TGTGTCCAGAGAGGGGTCTACGAGCAGTACTTC
once TRBJ1-5 TRBV6-1 NA CASSEVGGYSAIGNQPQHF TGTGCCAGCAGTGAAGTCGGGGGCTATAGCGCGATCGGCAATCAGCCCCAGCATTTT
NA TRBJ1-1 TRBV19 NA CASSITGWNTEAFF TGTGCCAGTAGTATTACCGGTTGGAACACTGAAGCTTTCTTT
NA TRBJ1-5 TRBV5-1 TRBD1 CASSLGTGDQPQHF TGCGCCAGCAGCCTAGGGACAGGGGATCAGCCCCAGCATTTT
NA TRBJ2-7 TRBV12-3/TRBV12-4 NA CASSFLAYEQYF TGTGCCAGCAGTTTTTTGGCCTACGAGCAGTACTTC
once TRBJ1-5 TRBV19 NA CASRSGNWVHPQHF TGTGCCAGTAGATCGGGGAACTGGGTCCACCCCCAGCATTTT
once TRBJ2-7 TRBV6-4 NA CASSALGVYPNITLYEQYF TGTGCCAGCAGCGCGTTGGGGGTTTACCCAAATATTACCCTCTACGAGCAGTACTTC
NA TRBJ1-1 TRBV6-5 NA CASGGVVAFF TGTGCCAGCGGGGGGGTGGTCGCTTTCTTT
NA TRBJ1-5 TRBV19 NA CASIDKDSNQPQHF TGTGCCAGTATTGATAAGGATAGCAATCAGCCCCAGCATTTT
medium-sized TRBJ2-1 TRBV14 TRBD2 CASSFRLAGEQFF TGTGCCAGCAGCTTCAGACTAGCCGGTGAGCAGTTCTTC
NA TRBJ1-1 TRBV5-1 NA CASSTEGFVTEAFF TGCGCCAGCAGCACGGAAGGGTTCGTCACTGAAGCTTTCTTT
NA TRBJ1-2 TRBV5-4 TRBD1 CASNLNRGLRGYTF TGTGCCAGCAACTTAAACAGGGGGCTTCGTGGCTACACCTTC
few TRBJ1-5 TRBV7-2 NA CASSLVGGRQPQHF TGTGCCAGCAGCTTAGTGGGGGGCCGGCAGCCCCAGCATTTT
NA TRBJ1-4 TRBV6-5 TRBD1 CASSKGQGDEKLFF TGTGCCAGCAGTAAGGGACAGGGAGATGAAAAACTGTTTTTT
NA TRBJ1-2 TRBV7-9 NA CASSLGLSRRYGYTF TGTGCCAGCAGCTTAGGCCTGTCCCGACGGTATGGCTACACCTTC
NA TRBJ1-5 TRBV29-1 TRBD1 CSASRGRGDQPQHF TGCAGCGCTAGCAGGGGGCGCGGGGATCAGCCCCAGCATTTT
NA TRBJ2-2 TRBV12-3/TRBV12-4 TRBD1 CASSRRGPGELFF TGTGCCAGCAGTCGCAGGGGGCCCGGGGAGCTGTTTTTT
NA TRBJ1-3 TRBV16 NA CASSQPGEVGATGNTIYF TGTGCCAGCAGCCAACCCGGGGAGGTGGGGGCGACTGGAAACACCATATATTTT
NA TRBJ1-1 TRBV6-5 NA CASSYSRQAANTEAFF TGTGCCAGCAGTTACTCGAGACAGGCGGCGAACACTGAAGCTTTCTTT
NA TRBJ2-3 TRBV5-8 TRBD2 CASSAHSGAGTDTQYF TGTGCCAGCAGCGCCCATAGCGGGGCCGGCACAGATACGCAGTATTTT
NA TRBJ1-3 TRBV6-1 TRBD1 CASSEHRGRNTIYF TGTGCCAGCAGTGAACACAGGGGTAGGAACACCATATATTTT
NA TRBJ1-1 TRBV5-1 NA CASSFGNMNTEAFF TGCGCCAGCAGCTTTGGAAACATGAACACTGAAGCTTTCTTT
NA TRBJ1-2 TRBV30 NA CAWSAGAGGYTF TGTGCCTGGAGTGCGGGGGCTGGGGGCTACACCTTC
NA TRBJ2-7 TRBV7-2 NA CASRRGRGDYEQYF TGTGCCAGCCGCAGAGGCCGGGGAGATTACGAGCAGTACTTC
NA TRBJ2-2 TRBV18 NA CASSPVGGLNTGELFF TGTGCCAGCTCACCAGTGGGGGGACTGAACACCGGGGAGCTGTTTTTT
NA TRBJ1-4 TRBV25-1 NA CASSDDRNNEKLFF TGTGCCAGCAGTGATGACAGGAATAATGAAAAACTGTTTTTT